The 16 T cell receptor beta chains below all came from one sample that was sequenced in a study of T cell repertoires in cytomegalovirus infection. Each CDR3 protein gets one entry after TCRdb re-called the reads with MiXCR. The table lists approximately 280,000 distinct CDR3 sequences, about 20% of them singletons. What these receptors recognize is not known. The material sequenced was cultured PBMCs, taken from culture after CMV antigen stimulation. These receptors were taken from a human donor in good health (CMV status not recorded). Some clones in this sample may be carry-over from other donors' samples.

The chain is built from TRBV5-1 and TRBJ2-2, with TRBD2 matching 9 bases. This CDR3 comprises 19 residues. Trimming cost V 1 base and J 0 bases; bases outside gene matches: 10. CDR1 SGHRS and CDR2 YFSETQ come from the germline V gene. CDR3 coding DNA: TGCGCCAGCAGCTTGAGAGATAGCGGGAGAGGTTCGAACACCGGGGAGCTGTTTTTT. Translation gives CASSLRDSGRGSNTGELFF.

This clonotype was detected a few times. V usage is TRBV6-6 and J usage is TRBJ2-7, with TRBD1 identical over 7 bases. This CDR3 has 17 amino acids. Germline V gives CDR1 MNHNY, CDR2 SVGAGI (reference sequence). Trimming removed 7 bases from V and 1 base from J; junction bases left unmatched: 16. The CDR3 DNA sequence: TGTGCCAGCACGAGGGGTATGGGTCCGACAGGGTCCTACGAGCAGTACGTC. As protein: CASTRGMGPTGSYEQYV.

This clonotype was recorded at least ten times. The rearrangement links TRBV7-2 to TRBJ2-1; 14 bases fit TRBD2. The V gene's germline CDR1 is SGHTA and CDR2 FQGNSA. J gave up 8 bases and V 3 bases, and 12 bases lay outside the gene matches. This CDR3 has 18 amino acids. The CDR3 DNA reads TGTGCCAGCAGCTTCCCCCGAGGAGGACTAGCGGGAGGTTATGAGCAGTTCTTC. It translates to CASSFPRGGLAGGYEQFF.

This clonotype was observed many times. This chain connects TRBV7-8 to TRBJ2-7; tentative D call: TRBD1 (6 bases). Trimming removed 5 bases at V and 6 bases at J, with 17 bases between. Germline V CDR1 and CDR2: SGHVS, FQNEAQ. The CDR3 contains 14 residues. CDR3 sequence reads: CASSPPNRAGEQYV. In DNA, the CDR3 is TGTGCCAGCAGCCCCCCCAACAGGGCCGGCGAGCAGTACGTC.

In its sample, this clonotype was seen many times. The chain carries TRBV7-2 and TRBJ2-7, with D possibly TRBD2 on 5 matching bases. Germline lookup yields CDR1 SGHTA and CDR2 FQGNSA. Trimming stripped 3 bases from V and 3 bases from J, with 9 bases between. The CDR3 totals 13 residues. CDR3 in DNA: TGTGCCAGCAGCTTTAGCGAATACTACGAGCAGTACTTC. It yields the protein CASSFSEYYEQYF.

The rearrangement uses TRBV18 and TRBJ1-1; TRBD1 is a possible D gene (6 bases). The CDR3 runs 14 residues. Per the germline V gene, CDR1 is KGHSH and CDR2 is LQKENI. V was trimmed by 4 bases and J by 1 base, leaving 10 bases between them. CDR3 nucleotide sequence: TGTGCCAGCTCACTTTCGGGACAGAACACTGAAGCTTTCTTT. Its translation is CASSLSGQNTEAFF. The whole variable domain, remainder taken from reference TRBV18 and TRBJ1-1, is NAGVMQNPRHLVRRRGQEARLRCSPMKGHSHVYWYRQLPEEGLKFMVYLQKENIIDESGMPKERFSAEFPKEGPSILRIQQVVRGDSAAYFCASSLSGQNTEAFFGQGTRLTVV.

This clonotype was picked up a small number of times. The chain has TRBV27 and TRBJ1-1, with D possibly matching TRBD1 (6 bases). The CDR3 runs to 17 residues. V lost 6 bases, J lost 3 bases, and 23 bases lay in between. Germline V gene lookup returns CDR1 MNHEY and CDR2 SMNVEV (reference sequence). CDR3 DNA sequence: TGTGCCAGCAGCGCTAGAACAGGGCGACGTCCATACACTGAAGCTTTCTTT. As protein: CASSARTGRRPYTEAFF.

This clonotype has just a few counts. V and J are TRBV12-3 or TRBV12-4 and TRBJ2-7; D is unclear. The CDR3 is 12 amino acids. V shed 3 bases and J shed 5 bases, with 8 bases lying between them. The CDR3: CASSFNGNEQYV. In DNA, the CDR3 is TGTGCCAGCAGTTTTAATGGGAACGAGCAGTACGTC.

This clonotype came up many times. The chain is built from TRBV11-2 and TRBJ2-3; no definite D call. Trimming shortened V by 6 bases and J by 8 bases, and 30 bases separated the two germline ends. This CDR3 has 18 amino acids. CDR1 SGHAT and CDR2 FQNNGV come from the germline V gene. The CDR3 DNA sequence: TGTGCCAGCAGGACCCGCGAGGTTGGTCGGGCCCCGACTGGTACGCAGTATTTT. Protein product: CASRTREVGRAPTGTQYF.

V usage is TRBV20-1 and J usage is TRBJ2-2; D not certain. V lost 1 base and J lost 0, with 3 bases in between. Germline values: CDR1 DFQATT, CDR2 SNEGSKA (reference sequence). The CDR3 spans 13 residues. DNA of the CDR3: TGCAGTGCTAGAGGACCGAACACCGGGGAGCTGTTTTTT. This sequence encodes CSARGPNTGELFF.

This chain uses TRBV28 with TRBJ2-1, with a tentative D call TRBD2 (6 bases). The CDR3 is 16 amino acids. Trimming took 3 bases from V and 5 from J, leaving 17 bases between them. Germline-derived CDR1 and CDR2 are MDHEN and SYDVKM. DNA for the CDR3: TGTGCCAGCAGTTTGGGGGGACGAAGGGTAAACAATGAGCAGTTCTTC. As protein: CASSLGGRRVNNEQFF.

This clonotype occurred a few times. The chain links TRBV7-6 to TRBJ2-5; TRBD2 might be the D (6 bases). Germline-derived CDR1 and CDR2 are SGHVS and FNYEAQ. V dropped 5 bases and J dropped 2 bases, with 24 bases sitting between them. CDR3 length: 18 amino acids. This CDR3 is CASSHTGKLAAQQETQYF. The CDR3 coding sequence is TGTGCCAGCAGCCATACGGGCAAACTAGCTGCACAACAAGAGACCCAGTACTTC. The complete variable domain, with remaining parts taken from reference TRBV7-6 and TRBJ2-5, reads GAGVSQSPRYKVTKRGQDVALRCDPISGHVSLYWYRQALGQGPEFLTYFNYEAQQDKSGLPNDRFSAERPEGSISTLTIQRTEQRDSAMYRCASSHTGKLAAQQETQYFGPGTRLLVL.

Only a few counts were recorded for this clonotype. The V gene is TRBV6-1, the J gene TRBJ1-1, with 9 bases fitting TRBD1. The CDR3 totals 18 residues. Per the germline V gene, CDR1 is MNHNS and CDR2 is SASEGT. Trimming at V came to 5 bases and at J to 4 bases, leaving 17 bases not matched to a gene. CDR3 in amino acids: CASSYDWGTGMGGTEAFF. The CDR3 coding sequence is TGTGCCAGCAGTTACGATTGGGGGACAGGGATGGGGGGCACTGAAGCTTTCTTT.

In its sample, this clonotype was seen many times. The CDR3 coding sequence is TGTGCCAGCAGCTCCCCAAATCTGGCTAGCGGGCCCTACGAGCAGTACTTC. Translating it yields CASSSPNLASGPYEQYF. The rearrangement joins TRBV7-9 to TRBJ2-7; TRBD2 aligns across 8 bases. V gave up 4 bases and J gave up 2 bases; unmatched junction bases: 13. The CDR3 is 17 residues long. CDR1 is SEHNR, CDR2 FQNEAQ, per germline (reference sequence).

The chain couples TRBV6-1 to TRBJ1-2; D call uncertain. The germline V and J ends were trimmed by 3 bases and 3 bases, with 5 bases remaining between them. Germline-derived CDR1 and CDR2 are MNHNS and SASEGT. The CDR3 has 12 amino acids. Here the CDR3 reads CASSDRYYGYTF. The CDR3 DNA is TGTGCCAGCAGTGACAGATACTATGGCTACACCTTC.

This clonotype was found many times. V and J are TRBV7-2 and TRBJ1-2; D gene ambiguous. Trimming pared 2 bases from V and 4 bases from J, leaving 11 bases between. Per the germline V gene, CDR1 is SGHTA and CDR2 is FQGNSA. This CDR3 comprises 14 residues. The CDR3 spells CASSLSREFYGYTF. The CDR3 region has the DNA TGTGCCAGCAGCTTATCAAGGGAATTCTATGGCTACACCTTC.